This entry concerns a single T cell receptor beta chain. Its cognate antigen is unknown. Time point here: patch test 2, 6 weeks after DPC sensitization. Treatment of the sample: therapeutic diphenylcyclopropenone sensitization with weekly scalp DPC. From the RACE reads, TCRdb called clonotypes with MiXCR, one entry per CDR3 protein. The data hold about 84,000 distinct CDR3 sequences, with about 10% observed a single time. The V end lost 7 bases, the J end lost 5 bases, and 8 bases lay between the germline ends. This CDR3 spans 11 amino acids. Germline CDR1 is MNHEY and CDR2 is SVGAGI. These data originate in a study of human T cells and chemical hapten exposure. Study-level information: Patch tests applied 0.01% DPC to the upper back and were scored after 6 days. Findings of the study overall: In comparison with controls, expanded TCRs gave rise to a significantly larger number of large CDR3 similarity clusters.

The rearrangement links TRBV6-5 to TRBJ1-1; D is uncertain. The TCR was taken from a woman between 45 and 65 years old with alopecia areata. Some clones in this sample may be carry-over from other donors' samples. Sequenced here: whole blood, sampled in connection with sensitization to the hapten diphenylcyclopropenone (DPC). The CDR3 protein is CASTVGTEAFF. Written as DNA, the CDR3 is TGTGCCAGCACCGTGGGGACTGAAGCTTTCTTT.